This T cell receptor beta chain is drawn from a study of T-cell reconstitution after alpha-beta-depleted transplantation in children. Preparation of the TCRbeta library involved a method that used unique molecular identifiers. TCRdb reprocessed the PCR reads via MiXCR and lists one record per CDR3 protein. The profile shows around 410,000 distinct CDR3 sequences, about a tenth of them singletons. The CDR3 consists of 17 residues. Trimming removed 0 bases from V and 9 bases from J; junction bases left unmatched: 10. Germline loops: CDR1 LGHDT, CDR2 YNNKEL (reference sequence). The specimen was PBMCs from the stem cell graft donor, collected from the stem cell graft. This clonotype was obtained from a human donor who donated a stem cell graft to a child with acute myeloid leukemia. This chain links TRBV3-1 with TRBJ2-1; 11 bases line up with TRBD2. This chain's CDR3 is CASSQELLAGVNGEQFF. In DNA form, the CDR3 reads TGTGCCAGCAGCCAAGAGTTACTAGCGGGAGTGAACGGTGAGCAGTTCTTC.